The clone carrying this T cell receptor (beta chain) was recorded many times. These data belong to a study of neurological immune-mediated disorders. TCRdb redid the calling of the 5' RACE reads with MiXCR, one entry per CDR3 protein. The data hold some 61,000 distinct CDR3 sequences, with approximately 4.1% observed a single time. CDR1 and CDR2 from the germline V gene are SGHTA and FQGTGA. This CDR3 is 16 amino acids long. V dropped 0 bases and J dropped 9; count of bases not matched to a gene: 4. Sequenced material: PBMCs. V and J are TRBV7-3 and TRBJ2-1, with TRBD2 matching 14 bases. The TCR comes from a man aged 25-40 years with multiple sclerosis. The CDR3 DNA is TGTGCCAGCAGCTTAACTGGGACTAGCGGGGGCTCTGAGCAGTTCTTC. Translated: CASSLTGTSGGSEQFF.